This entry describes one T cell receptor (beta chain). Its antigen is still unknown. In germline, CDR1 is MNHEY, CDR2 SVGAGI. Trimming pared 7 bases from V and 7 bases from J, leaving 16 bases between. The CDR3 totals 13 residues. The data are from a study of T cell responses to AZD1222 COVID-19 vaccine. Turning to the study itself: Pooled samples include second doses given at about 4 or 12 weeks.

The protocol was immunoSEQ multiplex PCR, while the TCRdb copy is restricted to in-frame clones and leaves out a portion. The repertoire holds some 120,000 clones, 80% to 90% seen once, with 7.7% in the top ten. Broader study findings: The study found Spike-specific TCR breadth and depth rose after two AZD1222 doses. Females made up more of the donors, who were largely white British, and clonal diversity may have come out too low.

This chain connects TRBV6-5 to TRBJ2-5; a possible D gene is TRBD2 (5 bases). The TCR comes from an adult in good health. Sequencing used peripheral blood, obtained on day 0 of AZD1222 vaccination. CDR3 residues: CASKAGALGTQYF. The CDR3 DNA is TGTGCCAGCAAGGCGGGCGCCTTAGGGACCCAGTACTTC.